This TCR beta chain was captured in a study of CD8 T cell repertoires and HIV-1 epitope variants (dated by TCRdb to about 2020). Background on the whole study: Twenty-five peptides representing autologous and known Gag and Nef epitope variants were each used to stimulate T cells in separate culture wells. Running each culture condition in triplicate, except for one peptide done in duplicate, gave a total of 70 to 85 T cell cultures. Tested epitopes included three Gag epitope families and Nef HW9 and YT9. T cells were enriched with the EasySep Human T Cell Enrichment Kit and co-cultured with equal numbers of autologous T cell-negative cells as antigen-presenting cells. A CMV, EBV and flu peptide pool, the Ebola AY9 epitope as negative control, and a no-peptide well were included as control conditions. An aliquot of 1M T cells was saved as an uncultured baseline condition, separate from the 80 to 85 T cell cultures. For approximately 11 days the cultures were kept in IMDM with gentamicin, and on days 3 and 7 half of the media was changed with IL-2, IL-7 and IL-15 added. Overall study results and their limits: The assay could identify only TCR beta chains and pointed to proliferation in response to antigen, not to T cell function or cytokine profile. The study identified about 9 antigen-specific TCR beta clonotypes, roughly 6 of which appeared to be cross-reactive for autologous or known escape epitope variants. A handful of clonotypes recognized the Nef KF9 family and one the HW9 family, with no responses to the TAALDMSHF plasma variant.

The EasySep Human CD8+ T Cell Enrichment Kit was used on day 10 to isolate CD8+ T cells from every culture. In this sample, this clone turned up a few times. What antigen it recognizes has not been identified. No base quality information exists; no much larger clone differs at one position. TCR beta CDR3 regions were sequenced at survey depth on the immunoSEQ platform. The QIAamp DNA micro kit was used to extract genomic DNA from every cultured and uncultured CD8+ T cell population. The published analysis was carried out like this. Samples with under 5,000 productive reads were excluded, and this exclusion removed about 6.5% of the roughly 75 HIV peptide-stimulated cultures. Sequences were trimmed to CDR3 by a MANAFEST web app, and nonproductive sequences, CDR3s under 5 amino acids, and sequences not starting with C or ending with F/W were removed. Antigen-specific clonotypes had to expand in at least 2 of 3 replicates versus no-peptide control at FDR 0.01, only within one epitope family. A specific clonotype also had to show a frequency at least fivefold higher than in wells stimulated with peptides from other epitope families. TCRdb provides this immuneACCESS table in a form limited to in-frame rearrangements. Some clones are lacking; in checked studies, under half of them reflect an unresolved V gene, and why the rest are absent is not known. The V and J calls and clone size were taken over from that table, and D and trimming were inferred from the DNA. The table for this sample lists over 6,000 clones; 55% to 80% of them were counted only once. Roughly two fifths of the sample rests with the top ten.

V drops 9 bases and J drops 3 bases, leaving 12 bases in between. Looking up the germline V gene yields CDR1 SNHLY and CDR2 FYNNEI. The CDR3 starts with the cysteine, ends with the phenylalanine, and has 14 residues. Only CDR3 DNA is held: 42 bases, read in frame from base 1. This sequence uses TRBV2 and TRBJ2-6; no D gene is confidently identified. The sequence was collected from a male donor with HIV. What was sequenced was cultured CD8+ T cells derived from PBMCs. The CDR3: CASADPGGANVLTF. The nucleotide sequence reads as follows: TGTGCCAGTGCGGACCCGGGTGGGGCCAACGTCCTGACTTTC.